What follows are 12 T cell receptor beta chains derived from one specimen sequenced in a study of OX40 agonist ivuxolimab in advanced cancers. The data were produced by immunoSEQ multiplex PCR, yet TCRdb's version contains in-frame clones alone and is incomplete. The data contain about 84,000 clones, roughly 87% of them singletons. Sequenced material: CD4+ or CD8+ T cells sorted from blood, taken in a trial of the OX40 agonist ivuxolimab. The receptors were gathered from an adult with an advanced solid tumor such as melanoma, head and neck, liver or kidney cancer.

V and J are TRBV29-1 and TRBJ1-2; D is ambiguous. From germline, CDR1 is SQVTM and CDR2 ANQGSEA. This CDR3 region has 12 residues. The V end lost 1 base, the J end lost 8 bases, and 11 bases lay between the germline ends. The CDR3 DNA reads TGCAGCGTTGAAGTTGAAGGCTTGGGCTACACCTTC. This codes for CSVEVEGLGYTF.

J is TRBJ1-4 and V is TRBV7-9; TRBD1 might be the D (5 bases). The CDR3 has 13 amino acids. V dropped 3 bases and J dropped 12 bases, with 14 bases sitting between them. Germline V lookup: CDR1 SEHNR, CDR2 FQNEAQ (reference sequence). Here the CDR3 DNA reads TGTGCCAGCAGCTTCATCGCGGGGGGACAACTGTTTTTT. Amino acids: CASSFIAGGQLFF. Combining the CDR3 with reference TRBV7-9 and TRBJ1-4 gives the whole variable domain DTGVSQNPRHKITKRGQNVTFRCDPISEHNRLYWYRQTLGQGPEFLTYFQNEAQLEKSRLLSDRFSAERPKGSFSTLEIQRTEQGDSAMYLCASSFIAGGQLFFGSGTQLSVL.

This chain joins TRBV30 and TRBJ2-7; perhaps D is TRBD1 or TRBD2 (7 bases each). V shed 1 base and J shed 7 bases, with 11 bases lying between them. The length of the CDR3 is 12 residues. Germline V gene data show CDR1 as GTSNPN and CDR2 as SVGIG (reference sequence). CDR3 region: CAWSGQGGEQYF. CDR3 in DNA: TGTGCCTGGAGTGGACAGGGAGGGGAGCAGTACTTC. The full variable domain, completed using reference TRBV30 and TRBJ2-7, is SQTIHQWPATLVQPVGSPLSLECTVEGTSNPNLYWYRQAAGRGLQLLFYSVGIGQISSEVPQNLSASRPQDRQFILSSKKLLLSDSGFYLCAWSGQGGEQYFGPGTRLTVT.

The CDR3 nucleotides read TGTGCCAGCAGCTTCCGTGGGGGGCGAGCTAACTATGGCTACACCTTC. Translation gives CASSFRGGRANYGYTF. V usage is TRBV11-2 and J usage is TRBJ1-2, with D possibly TRBD1 on 6 matching bases. The CDR3 covers 16 residues. V was pared by 3 bases and J by 0 bases, with 14 bases between. CDR1 and CDR2 (germline): SGHAT, FQNNGV.

The table lists this clone with a few counts. This chain connects TRBV4-1 to TRBJ1-2; 8 bases align to TRBD1. This CDR3 has 15 amino acids. V gave up 5 bases and J gave up 5 bases; unmatched junction bases: 10. The germline V gene has CDR1 MGHRA and CDR2 YSYEKL. DNA of the CDR3: TGCGCCAGCAGCTCCACCTACAGGGGGGAGTATGGCTACACCTTC. Amino acids: CASSSTYRGEYGYTF.

The V call is TRBV6-6, the J call TRBJ1-2; D gene ambiguous. V lost 0 bases and J lost 6, with 11 bases in between. This CDR3 has 14 amino acids. Germline V gene lookup returns CDR1 MNHNY and CDR2 SVGAGI (reference sequence). The CDR3 DNA follows: TGTGCCAGCAGTTACTCGCCTCCGAGGGATGGCTACACCTTC. Translation: CASSYSPPRDGYTF.

The chain uses TRBV14 and TRBJ2-5, with unresolved D. CDR1 SGHDN and CDR2 FVKESK come from the germline V gene. Between the trimmed V and J ends, which lost 6 bases and 5 bases, there was a span of 16 bases. The CDR3 has 14 amino acids. The CDR3 DNA reads TGTGCCAGCAGTCGGCTGTGGCAAAAGGAGACCCAGTACTTC. This codes for CASSRLWQKETQYF.

This rearrangement joins TRBV11-3 to TRBJ2-3, with 7 nucleotides matching TRBD2. The CDR3 contains 14 residues. Germline V gene lookup returns CDR1 SGHNT and CDR2 YENEEA. Trimming cost V 0 bases and J 5 bases; bases outside gene matches: 2. CDR3 in amino acids: CASSLDRGGDTQYF. CDR3 nucleotide sequence: TGTGCCAGCAGCTTAGATCGCGGGGGAGATACGCAGTATTTT.

The J gene is TRBJ1-1, the V gene TRBV5-1; D is perhaps TRBD1 (5 bases). Germline lookup yields CDR1 SGHRS and CDR2 YFSETQ. Between the trimmed V and J ends, which lost 4 bases and 4 bases, there was a span of 17 bases. The CDR3 length is 15 residues. The CDR3 bases are TGCGCCAGCAGCGAATACAGTACGGGGGGCACTGAAGCTTTCTTT. Translated, it gives CASSEYSTGGTEAFF.

The gene calls are TRBV18 and TRBJ1-2; 9 bases fit TRBD1. CDR3 length: 14 amino acids. V was pared by 3 bases and J by 5 bases, with 4 bases of the junction left unmatched. Germline CDR1 is KGHSH and CDR2 is LQKENI. The CDR3 sequence: CASSPGQGRYGYTF. The CDR3 region has the DNA TGTGCCAGCTCACCGGGACAGGGAAGATATGGCTACACCTTC.

The rearrangement uses TRBV2 and TRBJ2-1; 8 bases map to TRBD2. Per the germline V gene, CDR1 is SNHLY and CDR2 is FYNNEI. V lost 4 bases to trimming and J lost 2 bases; unmatched junction nucleotides: 4. This CDR3 is built from 15 residues. CDR3 sequence: CASSGLAITYNEQFF. CDR3 sequence (DNA): TGTGCCAGCAGTGGACTAGCGATAACCTACAATGAGCAGTTCTTC.

CDR3 sequence: CASSSRGRGNSPLHF. CDR3 DNA sequence: TGTGCCAGCAGCAGCAGGGGGCGAGGCAATTCACCCCTCCACTTT. The V call is TRBV28, the J call TRBJ1-6, with TRBD1 matching over 8 bases. The CDR3 has 15 residues. Trimming cost V 6 bases and J 7 bases; bases outside gene matches: 8. CDR1 and CDR2 (germline): MDHEN, SYDVKM.